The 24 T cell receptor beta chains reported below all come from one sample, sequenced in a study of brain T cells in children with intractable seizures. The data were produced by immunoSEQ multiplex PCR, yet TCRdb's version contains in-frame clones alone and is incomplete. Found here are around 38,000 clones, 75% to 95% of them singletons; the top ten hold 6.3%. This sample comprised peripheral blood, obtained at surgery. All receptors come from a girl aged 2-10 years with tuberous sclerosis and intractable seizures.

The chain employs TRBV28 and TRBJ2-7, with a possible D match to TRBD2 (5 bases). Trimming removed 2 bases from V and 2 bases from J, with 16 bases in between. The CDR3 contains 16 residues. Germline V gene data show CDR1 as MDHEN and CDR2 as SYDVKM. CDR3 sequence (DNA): TGTGCCAGCAGTTTAGGCTGGGAGTCCCTTACCTACGAGCAGTACTTC. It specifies CASSLGWESLTYEQYF.

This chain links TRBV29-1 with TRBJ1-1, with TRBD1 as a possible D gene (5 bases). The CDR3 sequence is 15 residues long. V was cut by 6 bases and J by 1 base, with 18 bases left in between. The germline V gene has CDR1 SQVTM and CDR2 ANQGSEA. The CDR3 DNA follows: TGCAGCGTGAGCCACCTCTGGGGGGGGAACACTGAAGCTTTCTTT. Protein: CSVSHLWGGNTEAFF.

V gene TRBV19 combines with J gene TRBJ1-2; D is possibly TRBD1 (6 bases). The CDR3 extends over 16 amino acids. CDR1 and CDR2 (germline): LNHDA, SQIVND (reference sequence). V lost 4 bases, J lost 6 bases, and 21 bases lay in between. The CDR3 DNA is TGTGCCAGTAGTACCCCAGTGGGGGCGAATGTCCATGGCTACACCTTC. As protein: CASSTPVGANVHGYTF.

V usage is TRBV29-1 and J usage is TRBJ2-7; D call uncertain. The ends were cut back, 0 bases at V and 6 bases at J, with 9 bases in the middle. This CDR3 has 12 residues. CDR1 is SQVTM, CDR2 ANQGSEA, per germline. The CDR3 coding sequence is TGCAGCGTTGAAGATCTTGAAGGCGAGCAGTACGTC. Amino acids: CSVEDLEGEQYV.

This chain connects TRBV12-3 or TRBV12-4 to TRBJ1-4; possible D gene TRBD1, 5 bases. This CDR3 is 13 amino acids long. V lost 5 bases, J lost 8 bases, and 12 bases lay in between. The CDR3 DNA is TGTGCCAGCAGTAAAAATGAGGGGGAAAAACTGTTTTTT. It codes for CASSKNEGEKLFF.

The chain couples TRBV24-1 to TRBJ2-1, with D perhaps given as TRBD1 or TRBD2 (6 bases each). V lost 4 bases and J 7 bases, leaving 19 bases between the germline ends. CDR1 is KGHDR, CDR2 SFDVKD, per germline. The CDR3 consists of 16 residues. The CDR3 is CATSDPRGARYNEQFF. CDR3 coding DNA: TGTGCCACCAGTGACCCGAGGGGGGCGCGATATAATGAGCAGTTCTTC.

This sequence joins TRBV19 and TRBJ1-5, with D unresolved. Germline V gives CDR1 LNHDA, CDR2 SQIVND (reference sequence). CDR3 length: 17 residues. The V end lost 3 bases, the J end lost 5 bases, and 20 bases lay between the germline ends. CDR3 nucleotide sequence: TGTGCCAGTAGTATCGGCGCAGGACCCGTACGGGATCAGCCCCAGCATTTT. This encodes CASSIGAGPVRDQPQHF.

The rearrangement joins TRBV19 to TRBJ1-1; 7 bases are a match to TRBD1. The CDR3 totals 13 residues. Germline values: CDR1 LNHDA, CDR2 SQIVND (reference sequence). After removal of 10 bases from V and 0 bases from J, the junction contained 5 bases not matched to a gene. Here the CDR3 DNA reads TGTGCCAATACAGGGGCCATGAACACTGAAGCTTTCTTT. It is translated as CANTGAMNTEAFF.

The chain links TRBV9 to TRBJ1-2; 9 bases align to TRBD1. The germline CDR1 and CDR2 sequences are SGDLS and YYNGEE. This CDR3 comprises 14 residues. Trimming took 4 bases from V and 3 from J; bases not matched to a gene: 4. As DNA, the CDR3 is TGTGCCAGCAGCACTAGGACAGGGGACTATGGCTACACCTTC. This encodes CASSTRTGDYGYTF. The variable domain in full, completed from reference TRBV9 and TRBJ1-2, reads DSGVTQTPKHLITATGQRVTLRCSPRSGDLSVYWYQQSLDQGLQFLIQYYNGEERAKGNILERFSAQQFPDLHSELNLSSLELGDSALYFCASSTRTGDYGYTFGSGTRLTVV.

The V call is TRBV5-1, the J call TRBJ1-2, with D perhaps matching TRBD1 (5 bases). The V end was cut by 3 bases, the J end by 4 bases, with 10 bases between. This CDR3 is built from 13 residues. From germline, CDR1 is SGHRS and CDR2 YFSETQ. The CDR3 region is CASSSGLGYGYTF. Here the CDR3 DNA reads TGCGCCAGCAGCTCAGGGTTAGGCTATGGCTACACCTTC.

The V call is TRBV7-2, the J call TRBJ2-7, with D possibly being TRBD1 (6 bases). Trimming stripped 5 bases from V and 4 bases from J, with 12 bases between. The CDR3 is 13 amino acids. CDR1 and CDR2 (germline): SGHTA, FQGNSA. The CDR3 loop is CASSVQGWYEQYV. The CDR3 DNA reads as TGTGCCAGCAGCGTTCAGGGGTGGTACGAGCAGTACGTC.

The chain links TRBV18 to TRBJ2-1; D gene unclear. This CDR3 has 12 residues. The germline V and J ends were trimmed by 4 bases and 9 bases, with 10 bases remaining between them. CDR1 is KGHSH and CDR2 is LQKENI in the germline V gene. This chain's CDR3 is CASSQQRSEQFF. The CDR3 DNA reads TGTGCCAGCTCACAACAGAGGAGTGAGCAGTTCTTC.

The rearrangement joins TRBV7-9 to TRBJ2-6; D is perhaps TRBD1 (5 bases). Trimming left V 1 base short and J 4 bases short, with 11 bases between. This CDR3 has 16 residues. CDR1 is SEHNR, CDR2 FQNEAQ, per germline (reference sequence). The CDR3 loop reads CASSLVGPAGANVLTF. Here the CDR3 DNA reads TGTGCCAGCAGCTTAGTGGGGCCGGCGGGGGCCAACGTCCTGACTTTC. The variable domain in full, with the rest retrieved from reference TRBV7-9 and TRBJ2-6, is DTGVSQNPRHKITKRGQNVTFRCDPISEHNRLYWYRQTLGQGPEFLTYFQNEAQLEKSRLLSDRFSAERPKGSFSTLEIQRTEQGDSAMYLCASSLVGPAGANVLTFGAGSRLTVL.

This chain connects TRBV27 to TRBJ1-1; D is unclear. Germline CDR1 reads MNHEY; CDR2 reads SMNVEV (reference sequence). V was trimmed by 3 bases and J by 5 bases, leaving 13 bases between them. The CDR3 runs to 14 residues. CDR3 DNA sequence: TGTGCCAGCAGTTTCAACCCCGGAGGGACTGAAGCTTTCTTT. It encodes CASSFNPGGTEAFF.

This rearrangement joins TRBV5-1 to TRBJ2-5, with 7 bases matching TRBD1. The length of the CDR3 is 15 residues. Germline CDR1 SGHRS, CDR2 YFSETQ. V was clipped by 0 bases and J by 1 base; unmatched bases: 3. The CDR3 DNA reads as TGCGCCAGCAGCTTGGACAGGGGAATCCAAGAGACCCAGTACTTC. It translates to CASSLDRGIQETQYF.

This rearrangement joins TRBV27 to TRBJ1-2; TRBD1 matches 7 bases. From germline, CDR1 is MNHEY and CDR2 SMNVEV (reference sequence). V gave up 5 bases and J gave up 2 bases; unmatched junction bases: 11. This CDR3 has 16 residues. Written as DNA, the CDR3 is TGTGCCAGCAGTCTCACGCTGCCGACAGGGAACTATGGCTACACCTTC. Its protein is CASSLTLPTGNYGYTF.

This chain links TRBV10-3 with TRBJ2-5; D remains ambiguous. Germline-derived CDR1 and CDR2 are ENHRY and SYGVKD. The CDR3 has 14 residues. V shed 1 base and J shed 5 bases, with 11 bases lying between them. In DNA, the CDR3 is TGTGCCATCAGTGAGTTTGGAGCGTACGAGACCCAGTACTTC. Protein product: CAISEFGAYETQYF.

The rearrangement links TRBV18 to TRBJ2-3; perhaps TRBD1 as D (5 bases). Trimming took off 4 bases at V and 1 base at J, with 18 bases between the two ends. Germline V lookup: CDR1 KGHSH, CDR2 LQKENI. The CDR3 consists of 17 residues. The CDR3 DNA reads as TGTGCCAGCTCACTCCTAGAAATCGTACAGGGCACAGATACGCAGTATTTT. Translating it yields CASSLLEIVQGTDTQYF.

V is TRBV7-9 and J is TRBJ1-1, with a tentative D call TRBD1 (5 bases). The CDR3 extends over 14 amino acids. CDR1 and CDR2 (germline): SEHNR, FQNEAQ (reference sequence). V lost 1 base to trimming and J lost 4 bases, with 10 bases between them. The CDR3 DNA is TGTGCCAGCAGCTTAGTTTCGGGGGGCACTGAAGCTTTCTTT. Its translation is CASSLVSGGTEAFF.

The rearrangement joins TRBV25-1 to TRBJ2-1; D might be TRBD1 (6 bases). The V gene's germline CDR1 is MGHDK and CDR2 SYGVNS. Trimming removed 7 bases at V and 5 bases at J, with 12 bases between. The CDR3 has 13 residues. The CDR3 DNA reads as TGTGCCAGCAATGGACCAGGGGACAATGAGCAGTTCTTC. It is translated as CASNGPGDNEQFF.

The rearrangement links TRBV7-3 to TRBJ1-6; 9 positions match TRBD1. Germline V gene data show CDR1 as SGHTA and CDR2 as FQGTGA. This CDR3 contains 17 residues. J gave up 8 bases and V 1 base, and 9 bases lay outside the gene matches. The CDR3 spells CASSLSGTGYMDSPLHF. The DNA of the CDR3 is TGTGCCAGCAGCTTAAGTGGGACAGGGTACATGGATTCACCCCTCCACTTT.

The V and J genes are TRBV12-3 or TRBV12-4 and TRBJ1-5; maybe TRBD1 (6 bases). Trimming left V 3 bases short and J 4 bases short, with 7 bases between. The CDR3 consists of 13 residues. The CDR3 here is CASSLGQNQPQHF. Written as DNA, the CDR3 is TGTGCCAGCAGTTTGGGACAAAATCAGCCCCAGCATTTT.

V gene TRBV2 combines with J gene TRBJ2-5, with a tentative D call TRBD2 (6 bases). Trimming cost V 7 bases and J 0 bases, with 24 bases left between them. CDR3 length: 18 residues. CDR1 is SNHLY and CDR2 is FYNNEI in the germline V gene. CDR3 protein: CASIQSGLETSYQETQYF. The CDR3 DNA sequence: TGTGCCAGCATTCAAAGCGGGCTAGAAACCTCGTACCAAGAGACCCAGTACTTC. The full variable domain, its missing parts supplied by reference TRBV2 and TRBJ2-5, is EPEVTQTPSHQVTQMGQEVILRCVPISNHLYFYWYRQILGQKVEFLVSFYNNEISEKSEIFDDQFSVERPDGSNFTLKIRSTKLEDSAMYFCASIQSGLETSYQETQYFGPGTRLLVL.

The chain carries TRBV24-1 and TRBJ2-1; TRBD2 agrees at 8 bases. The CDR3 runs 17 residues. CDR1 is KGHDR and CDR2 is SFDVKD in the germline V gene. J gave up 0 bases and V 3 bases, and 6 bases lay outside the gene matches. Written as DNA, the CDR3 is TGTGCCACCAGTGATCCTGGACTAGCTAGCTCCTACAATGAGCAGTTCTTC. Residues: CATSDPGLASSYNEQFF.